What follows are 8 T cell receptor beta chains derived from one specimen sequenced in a study of circulating CD8 cells and anti-PD-1 response in melanoma. Sorting of live CD3+CD8+TCRalphabeta+ cells by PD-1 and/or TIGIT gave four subsets. TCR libraries were prepared from 15 ng of total RNA with the QIAseq Immune Repertoire TCR panel. TCRdb itself ran the reads through MiXCR, one entry per CDR3 protein. The sample contains roughly 130 distinct CDR3 sequences, about a tenth of which appear only once. This specimen was CD8+ T cells from PBMCs, taken at baseline or after one month of anti-PD-1 therapy (not recorded which). The receptors stem from a human donor with melanoma.

Judged by abundance, this clonotype is medium-sized. This sequence joins TRBV19 and TRBJ1-2, with a weak D call TRBD1 (5 bases). The germline V gene has CDR1 LNHDA and CDR2 SQIVND (reference sequence). V was pared by 0 bases and J by 2 bases, with 10 bases between. The CDR3 length is 15 residues. CDR3 in DNA: TGTGCCAGTAGTATAGATTGGGGGTCCAACTATGGCTACACCTTC. It specifies CASSIDWGSNYGYTF.

V and J are TRBV19 and TRBJ1-2; D perhaps matches TRBD1 (6 bases). The CDR3 contains 15 residues. The V and J ends lost 0 bases and 2 bases respectively, with 10 bases between them. Germline CDR1 and CDR2: LNHDA and SQIVND (reference sequence). The CDR3 protein is CASSIDWGANYGYTF. CDR3 DNA sequence: TGTGCCAGTAGTATAGATTGGGGGGCCAACTATGGCTACACCTTC.

In its sample, this clonotype ranks as medium-sized. The J gene is TRBJ1-2, the V gene TRBV6-1, with 7 bases aligning to TRBD1. With V trimmed by 0 bases and J by 2 bases, 3 bases remained unmatched. CDR1 is MNHNS and CDR2 is SASEGT in the germline V gene. CDR3 size: 15 residues. CDR3 nucleotide sequence: TGTGCCAGCAGTGAAGCTGAGACAGGGAACTATGGCTACACCTTC. Amino acid sequence: CASSEAETGNYGYTF.

Relative to its sample, this clonotype is hyperexpanded. This chain uses TRBV20-1 with TRBJ1-2; D is unresolved. The CDR3 loop spans 12 amino acids. CDR1 is DFQATT and CDR2 is SNEGSKA in the germline V gene (reference sequence). V lost 6 bases and J lost 4, with 12 bases in between. The CDR3 spells CSAARPIYGYTF. DNA of the CDR3: TGCAGTGCCGCCAGACCGATCTATGGCTACACCTTC.

A word on this clonotype: Germline is not matched at one junction end, which may reflect a read error. The chain is built from TRBV2 and TRBJ1-1; no reliable D call. The CDR3 has 13 amino acids. Germline-derived CDR1 and CDR2 are SNHLY and FYNNEI. The chain's CDR3 is CAVPVGERTVAFF. CDR3 bases: TGTGCCGTCCCGGTCGGGGAAAGGACTGTAGCTTTCTTT. Supplemented by reference TRBV2 and TRBJ1-1, the full variable domain reads EPEVTQTPSHQVTQMGQEVILRCVPISNHLYFYWYRQILGQKVEFLVSFYNNEISEKSEIFDDQFSVERPDGSNFTLKIRSTKLEDSAMYFCAVPVGERTVAFFGQGTRLTVV.

This clonotype is classed as large. This chain connects TRBV11-2 to TRBJ2-1; 8 bases map to TRBD2. Germline V lookup: CDR1 SGHAT, CDR2 FQNNGV. This CDR3 has 14 amino acids. The V segment lost 0 bases and the J segment 7 bases; nucleotides outside the gene matches: 2. The CDR3 DNA sequence: TGTGCCAGCAGCTTAGATTCGGGAGGGAATGAGCAGTTCTTC. Its protein is CASSLDSGGNEQFF.

In this sample, this clonotype is medium-sized. The V call is TRBV14, the J call TRBJ2-7; D remains unclear. The CDR3 has 16 amino acids. Trimming took 4 bases from V and 2 from J, leaving 18 bases between them. Germline V lookup: CDR1 SGHDN, CDR2 FVKESK. As DNA, the CDR3 is TGTGCCAGCAGCCTGCTGGATAAGAAAATAGCCTACGAGCAGTACTTC. Amino acid sequence: CASSLLDKKIAYEQYF.

Judged by abundance, this clonotype is hyperexpanded. This chain uses TRBV19 with TRBJ2-3; TRBD2 agrees at 8 bases. The CDR3 loop spans 17 amino acids. CDR1 LNHDA and CDR2 SQIVND come from the germline V gene (reference sequence). The V and J ends lost 1 base and 4 bases, in that order; junction bases with no gene match: 10. The CDR3 coding sequence is TGTGCCAGTAGTATAGTCTATTCGGGGGGGCCGTCAGATACGCAGTATTTT. As protein: CASSIVYSGGPSDTQYF.